A selection of T cell receptor beta chains follows, all from one sample in a study of T cell repertoires in cytomegalovirus infection. TCRdb called the reads again in MiXCR, with one record for every CDR3 protein. Of about 920,000 distinct CDR3 sequences in the sample, around 31% were seen once. The antigens of these receptors remain unknown. The material sequenced was cultured CD8+ T cells from PBMCs, taken from culture after CMV antigen stimulation. The receptors come from a human donor in good health (CMV status not recorded). Some clones in this sample may be carry-over from other donors' samples. CDR3s include the opening cysteine and the closing phenylalanine or tryptophan. Each record gives: J gene, V gene, CDR3 protein.

J: TRBJ2-5; V: TRBV3-1; CDR3: CASSQAQGRMETQYF
J: TRBJ2-1; V: TRBV7-6; CDR3: CASSSIQGSYNEQFF
J: TRBJ2-7; V: TRBV7-9; CDR3: CASTQGGVLYEQYF
J: TRBJ1-5; V: TRBV6-1; CDR3: CANSEVWWQPQHF
J: TRBJ1-2; V: TRBV2; CDR3: CASSEIGTVEYGYTF
J: TRBJ1-6; V: TRBV12-3/TRBV12-4; CDR3: CASSGRQGGSSYNSPLHF
J: TRBJ2-1; V: TRBV4-1; CDR3: CASSHPGTSGYNEQFF
J: TRBJ2-7; V: TRBV5-1; CDR3: CASSLLPAKQYF
J: TRBJ2-1; V: TRBV5-6; CDR3: CASSWGRDEQFF
J: TRBJ1-6; V: TRBV7-8; CDR3: CASSLAGGERRSLHF
J: TRBJ1-1; V: TRBV24-1; CDR3: CATSDSTEEAFF
J: TRBJ2-7; V: TRBV20-1; CDR3: CSARDNSGSYEQYF
J: TRBJ2-1; V: TRBV2; CDR3: CASSPSGGAENEQFF
J: TRBJ1-2; V: TRBV7-2; CDR3: CASSQTKSNYGYTF
J: TRBJ1-2; V: TRBV27; CDR3: CASSLEFGTATNYGYTF
J: TRBJ2-1; V: TRBV7-6; CDR3: CASSLVGGLAGAQVFREQFF
J: TRBJ1-2; V: TRBV7-9; CDR3: CASTPIDDRDRGHGYTF
J: TRBJ1-5; V: TRBV12-3/TRBV12-4; CDR3: CASSLGDRVQPQHF
J: TRBJ1-1; V: TRBV7-9; CDR3: CASSLGATDTEAFF
J: TRBJ1-2; V: TRBV7-9; CDR3: CASSPGDGEGYGYTF
J: TRBJ2-3; V: TRBV7-9; CDR3: CASSFRLGSTDTQYF
J: TRBJ1-1; V: TRBV2; CDR3: CASSEIKNMVRDTEAFF
J: TRBJ2-1; V: TRBV5-6; CDR3: CASSSEPFYNEQFF
J: TRBJ2-2; V: TRBV9; CDR3: CASSATGYTGELFF
J: TRBJ1-4; V: TRBV2; CDR3: CASSETLPGQGNEKLFF
J: TRBJ1-1; V: TRBV10-3; CDR3: CAISEYEGSEAFF
J: TRBJ2-1; V: TRBV28; CDR3: CASSFVLAGGAEQFF
J: TRBJ2-2; V: TRBV6-1; CDR3: CASSETRNTGELFF
J: TRBJ2-6; V: TRBV11-2; CDR3: CASSSSWAGLSQGAESGANVLTF
J: TRBJ2-2; V: TRBV20-1; CDR3: CSARVGLAGRKWGTGELFF
J: TRBJ2-5; V: TRBV27; CDR3: CASSLRQGRQETQYF
J: TRBJ2-3; V: TRBV6-2/TRBV6-3; CDR3: CASSYPTDTQYF
J: TRBJ2-3; V: TRBV6-5; CDR3: CASSYSPVGGDTQYF
J: TRBJ2-5; V: TRBV24-1; CDR3: CATSDLTAQETQYF
J: TRBJ1-2; V: TRBV27; CDR3: CASRLRGGDYGYTF
J: TRBJ2-2; V: TRBV11-2; CDR3: CAGSSTGSGIGELFF
J: TRBJ1-2; V: TRBV5-3; CDR3: CASSLKGQGVNGYTF
J: TRBJ1-5; V: TRBV6-2/TRBV6-3; CDR3: CASSSGGKPQHF
J: TRBJ2-5; V: TRBV27; CDR3: CASSLGQDLLGTQYF
J: TRBJ2-2; V: TRBV27; CDR3: CASSWRDGILYDTGELFF
J: TRBJ2-5; V: TRBV7-2; CDR3: CASSLVGETQYF
J: TRBJ2-7; V: TRBV2; CDR3: CASSERTHEQYF
J: TRBJ1-1; V: TRBV5-1; CDR3: CASSLVTLTEGTEAFF
J: TRBJ2-1; V: TRBV7-6; CDR3: CASSSFLRNEQFF
J: TRBJ2-4; V: TRBV7-2; CDR3: CASSLATGPKNIQYF